A selection of T cell receptor beta chains follows, all from one sample in a study of cytomegalovirus exposure and HLA in healthy donors. Clones were sequenced by immunoSEQ multiplex PCR, and TCRdb holds only the in-frame ones, with some missing. This table holds approximately 230,000 clones, roughly 87% found once. The specimen was PBMCs. Receptors were obtained from a man between 18 and 35 years old in good health and CMV-seropositive. CDR3s include the opening cysteine and the closing phenylalanine or tryptophan. A D gene is named only where the DNA matches it firmly. Clone sizes are given selectively: once, few, many, or a class where the clone is expanded.

J | D | V | size | DNA | CDR3
TRBJ1-2 | TRBD1 | TRBV5-4 | NA | TGTGCCAGCAGCTTGATGGGACAGGGAGTCAGCTATGGCTACACCTTC | CASSLMGQGVSYGYTF
TRBJ1-2 | NA | TRBV10-3 | NA | TGTGCCATCTCTGGGGAGGGCGTAGGCTACACCTTC | CAISGEGVGYTF
TRBJ2-7 | TRBD2 | TRBV15 | NA | TGTGCCACCAGCAGAGGGGGAGGGCTCTCCTACGAGCAGTACTTC | CATSRGGGLSYEQYF
TRBJ2-7 | NA | TRBV2 | NA | TGTGCCAGCAGCCGAACTTACAGGGTTGGCCACGAGCAGTACTTC | CASSRTYRVGHEQYF
TRBJ1-2 | NA | TRBV5-6 | NA | TGTGCCAGCAGCTTGGTACGGGACCCGGAGAGCTATGGCTACACCTTC | CASSLVRDPESYGYTF
TRBJ2-2 | NA | TRBV4-1 | NA | TGCGCCAGCAGCCAAGAAGGGCTTAACACCGGGGAGCTGTTTTTT | CASSQEGLNTGELFF
TRBJ2-7 | TRBD2 | TRBV7-2 | NA | TGTGCCAGCAGCCTAGCGGGAGGGTACGAGCAGTACTTC | CASSLAGGYEQYF
TRBJ1-1 | NA | TRBV5-1 | NA | TGCGCCAGCAGCCCGGCCTTCTCAAACACTGAAGCTTTCTTT | CASSPAFSNTEAFF
TRBJ2-7 | TRBD1 | TRBV4-1 | NA | TGCGCCAGCAGCCAAGTTGGGCAGGGGGCGAGAGAGCAGTACTTC | CASSQVGQGAREQYF
TRBJ2-3 | TRBD2 | TRBV18 | NA | TGTGCCAGCTCACCACCAAGAGCGGGAGGCCCCACAGATACGCAGTATTTT | CASSPPRAGGPTDTQYF
TRBJ2-1 | TRBD2 | TRBV10-3 | NA | TGTGCCATCAAATTCGCGGCGGGGGAAGAGCAGTTCTTC | CAIKFAAGEEQFF
TRBJ2-7 | TRBD2 | TRBV11-2 | NA | TGTGCCAGCAGCCGCAAAGGTCAACTAGCGGCCTCAATCTACGAGCAGTACTTC | CASSRKGQLAASIYEQYF
TRBJ1-1 | NA | TRBV9 | NA | TGTGCCAGCAGCGTAGGGGAGAACACTGAAGCTTTCTTT | CASSVGENTEAFF
TRBJ1-1 | NA | TRBV18 | NA | TGTGCCAGCTCACCCGTGCAAGCCCGAGGAGCTTTCTTT | CASSPVQARGAFF
TRBJ1-2 | NA | TRBV7-9 | NA | TGTGCCAGCAGCTCCGGACAGCCTTTTAACTATGGCTACACCTTC | CASSSGQPFNYGYTF
TRBJ2-1 | NA | TRBV20-1 | NA | TGCAGTGCTATAGACTTCAATGAGCAGTTCTTC | CSAIDFNEQFF
TRBJ2-7 | TRBD2 | TRBV4-2 | NA | TGTGCCAGCAGCCAGGCTAGCGGGAGATATTTCATCTACGAGCAGTACTTC | CASSQASGRYFIYEQYF
TRBJ2-1 | TRBD2 | TRBV10-3 | NA | TGTGCCATCAGTGAGCAAGCGGGAGGGAATGAGCAGTTCTTC | CAISEQAGGNEQFF
TRBJ1-1 | NA | TRBV7-2 | NA | TGTGCCAGCAGCTTCGCAAGCTTTCGGGCTTTCTTT | CASSFASFRAFF
TRBJ2-3 | NA | TRBV27 | NA | TGTGTCAGCAGACGATCTAGCACAGATACGCAGTATTTT | CVSRRSSTDTQYF
TRBJ1-2 | NA | TRBV5-1 | NA | TGCGCCAGCAGCTTGGGTGGGGCCTCTCACTATGGCTACACCTTC | CASSLGGASHYGYTF
TRBJ2-2 | TRBD2 | TRBV19 | NA | TGTGCCAGTAGTCCCCGACTAGCGGGAGAAGCCGGGGAGCTGTTTTTT | CASSPRLAGEAGELFF
TRBJ2-1 | TRBD2 | TRBV18 | NA | TGTGCCAGCTCACCCCCGCTAGCGGGGGACAATGAGCAGTTCTTC | CASSPPLAGDNEQFF
TRBJ2-1 | NA | TRBV7-7 | NA | TGTGCCAGCAGCTTAACGCTAGCGCGCTACAATGAGCAGTTCTTC | CASSLTLARYNEQFF
TRBJ2-2 | NA | TRBV6-1 | NA | TGTGCCAGCAGTGTCAACGTCCGAGGCACCGGGGAGCTGTTTTTT | CASSVNVRGTGELFF
TRBJ1-2 | TRBD1 | TRBV10-3 | once | TGTGCCATCGGAGGGACAGTTTATGGCTACACCTTC | CAIGGTVYGYTF
TRBJ2-7 | TRBD1 | TRBV4-1 | few | TGCGCCAGCAGCCGGTCCGGGACAGGGACCGAGCAGTACTTC | CASSRSGTGTEQYF
TRBJ1-2 | NA | TRBV19 | NA | TGTGCCAGTAGCCGGACGGGGACTAACTATGGCTACACCTTC | CASSRTGTNYGYTF
TRBJ1-1 | NA | TRBV7-6 | NA | TGTGCCAGCAGCTTTTTGGCAGCGAACACTGAAGCTTTCTTT | CASSFLAANTEAFF
TRBJ1-2 | TRBD1 | TRBV6-6 | NA | TGTGCCAGCAGTTCCCAGGGGGCCGGTTATTATGGCTACACCTTC | CASSSQGAGYYGYTF
TRBJ2-3 | TRBD2 | TRBV5-1 | NA | TGCGCCAGCAGCTTGGCCGGACTAGCGGGAGGCACCACAGATACGCAGTATTTT | CASSLAGLAGGTTDTQYF
TRBJ2-1 | NA | TRBV27 | NA | TGTGCCAGCAGTCCTTGGACTGACAATGAGCAGTTCTTC | CASSPWTDNEQFF
TRBJ1-2 | NA | TRBV4-2 | NA | TGTGCCAGCAGCCTAGGGGTTAACTATGGCTACACCTTC | CASSLGVNYGYTF
TRBJ1-5 | TRBD1 | TRBV7-9 | NA | TGTGCCAGCAGCCGGACAGGGCCCGGGGCTCAGCCCCAGCATTTT | CASSRTGPGAQPQHF
TRBJ1-5 | NA | TRBV19 | NA | TGTGCCAGTAGTATGGGTCTTGGGGTGAGCAATCAGCCCCAGCATTTT | CASSMGLGVSNQPQHF
TRBJ2-3 | TRBD1 | TRBV4-1 | NA | TGCGCCAGCAGCCAGGAGGGACAGGGGGTAGGGGATACGCAGTATTTT | CASSQEGQGVGDTQYF
TRBJ2-5 | TRBD2 | TRBV9 | NA | TGTGCCAGCAGCCCAGGGACTAGCGGGAGACAAGAGACCCAGTACTTC | CASSPGTSGRQETQYF